One sample yielded the 16 T cell receptor beta chains listed below, sequenced in a study of blood T cell repertoires in COVID-19. TCRdb keeps only in-frame clones here, not all; method: immunoSEQ multiplex PCR. The sample shows around 300,000 clones, less than 90% of them seen only once. The sequenced sample consisted of peripheral blood. The receptors here all came from a human donor in a cohort sampled during active COVID-19.

The chain employs TRBV29-1 and TRBJ1-2, with TRBD1 identical over 10 bases. The CDR3 covers 12 residues. CDR1 is SQVTM, CDR2 ANQGSEA, per germline. Trimming took 6 bases from V and 7 from J; bases not matched to a gene: 5. CDR3 sequence: CSVDRGPGGYTF. The CDR3 DNA reads TGCAGCGTAGACAGGGGGCCGGGTGGCTACACCTTC. The complete variable domain, with remaining parts taken from reference TRBV29-1 and TRBJ1-2, reads SAVISQKPSRDICQRGTSLTIQCQVDSQVTMMFWYRQQPGQSLTLIATANQGSEATYESGFVIDKFPISRPNLTFSTLTVSNMSPEDSSIYLCSVDRGPGGYTFGSGTRLTVV.

The chain couples TRBV5-6 to TRBJ2-7, with TRBD1 matching 10 bases. The length of the CDR3 is 14 residues. The V segment lost 5 bases and the J segment 3 bases; nucleotides outside the gene matches: 5. Germline CDR1 reads SGHDT; CDR2 reads YYEEEE. The CDR3 coding sequence is TGTGCCAGCAGGGCGAGGGACAGGGGCTACGAGCAGTACTTC. It yields the protein CASRARDRGYEQYF.

V gene TRBV25-1 combines with J gene TRBJ2-3; TRBD1 matches 8 bases. In germline, CDR1 is MGHDK, CDR2 SYGVNS. Germline trimming cut 5 bases from V and 4 bases from J; bases unmatched to any gene: 5. The CDR3 has 14 amino acids. CDR3 in DNA: TGTGCCAGCAGTTATTCAGGGGGCGCAGATACGCAGTATTTT. Protein: CASSYSGGADTQYF.

The V call is TRBV7-3, the J call TRBJ1-2, with unresolved D. Per the germline V gene, CDR1 is SGHTA and CDR2 is FQGTGA. The CDR3 consists of 11 residues. V dropped 4 bases and J dropped 5 bases, with 5 bases sitting between them. The CDR3 reads CASSSGYGYTF. CDR3 coding DNA: TGTGCCAGCAGCTCCGGTTATGGCTACACCTTC.

This sequence joins TRBV3-1 (or the pseudogene TRBV3-2) and TRBJ2-1; TRBD1 aligns across 12 bases. V shed 9 bases, J shed 3 bases, and the junction held 15 bases outside the gene matches. CDR1 and CDR2 from the germline V gene are LGHDT and YNNKEL (reference sequence). CDR3 length: 18 amino acids. CDR3 sequence reads: CASKGTGGPMDYYNEQFF. The CDR3 bases are TGTGCCAGTAAGGGGACAGGGGGCCCCATGGACTACTACAATGAGCAGTTCTTC.

This chain joins TRBV18 and TRBJ2-6; the match to TRBD1 covers 7 bases. Germline V gives CDR1 KGHSH, CDR2 LQKENI. V shed 8 bases, J shed 2 bases, and the junction held 12 bases outside the gene matches. The CDR3 contains 17 residues. The CDR3 sequence: CASTTGAHSTGANVLTF. The CDR3 coding sequence is TGTGCCAGCACAACAGGGGCCCACTCCACTGGGGCCAACGTCCTGACTTTC.

This chain joins TRBV4-1 and TRBJ2-3; TRBD1 matches 7 bases. Looked up from germline, CDR1 is MGHRA and CDR2 is YSYEKL. This CDR3 is 16 amino acids long. The junction had 8 bases not matched to a gene; V was cut back by 4 bases and J by 1 base. The CDR3 loop is CASSPSQQGGTDTQYF. The DNA of the CDR3 is TGCGCCAGCAGCCCAAGCCAGCAGGGGGGCACAGATACGCAGTATTTT.

The V and J genes are TRBV5-5 and TRBJ2-1, with 9 bases aligning to TRBD1. The CDR3 has 14 amino acids. V gave up 4 bases and J gave up 8 bases; unmatched junction bases: 7. The germline V gene has CDR1 SGHKS and CDR2 YYEKEE (reference sequence). The CDR3 is CASSGQGTRDEQFF. Here the CDR3 DNA reads TGTGCCAGCAGCGGACAGGGGACTCGCGATGAGCAGTTCTTC.

The V call is TRBV20-1, the J call TRBJ2-1; 14 bases match TRBD2. The CDR3 spans 15 residues. Germline CDR1 DFQATT, CDR2 SNEGSKA (reference sequence). J gave up 6 bases and V 3 bases, and 4 bases lay outside the gene matches. This CDR3 reads CSASPTSGRGNEQFF. CDR3 in DNA: TGCAGTGCTAGTCCGACTAGCGGGAGGGGCAATGAGCAGTTCTTC.

The chain is built from TRBV19 and TRBJ1-6; 9 bases fit TRBD1. Per germline, CDR1 LNHDA and CDR2 SQIVND (reference sequence). The J segment lost 9 bases and the V segment lost 4 bases, leaving 7 bases of the junction unmatched. The CDR3 sequence is 15 residues long. The CDR3 loop is CASSTRTGEISPLHF. The CDR3 bases are TGTGCCAGTAGTACTCGGACAGGGGAGATTTCACCCCTCCACTTT.

J is TRBJ1-2 and V is TRBV7-9; D ambiguous. Germline V gene data show CDR1 as SEHNR and CDR2 as FQNEAQ (reference sequence). The CDR3 totals 15 residues. V dropped 2 bases and J dropped 4 bases, with 14 bases sitting between them. The CDR3 coding sequence is TGTGCCAGCAGCTTAATTGGAACAGTCGGCTATGGCTACACCTTC. As protein: CASSLIGTVGYGYTF.

V gene TRBV6-5 combines with J gene TRBJ2-5; possibly TRBD1 for D (6 bases). Germline-derived CDR1 and CDR2 are MNHEY and SVGAGI. This CDR3 spans 13 amino acids. The V and J ends lost 7 bases and 5 bases respectively, with 14 bases between them. Written as DNA, the CDR3 is TGTGCCAGCAAAAACAGGGTCGACGAGACCCAGTACTTC. Encoded protein: CASKNRVDETQYF.

This clone was found once. The chain couples TRBV7-7 to TRBJ2-3, with TRBD2 matching over 9 bases. Looked up from germline, CDR1 is SSHAT and CDR2 is FNYEAQ (reference sequence). The ends lost 5 bases at V and 2 bases at J; junction bases unmatched: 8. The CDR3 is 16 residues long. This chain's CDR3 is CASSPGTSLTTDTQYF. In nucleotides, the CDR3 is TGTGCCAGCAGCCCCGGGACTAGCTTAACCACAGATACGCAGTATTTT.

The rearrangement links TRBV12-5 to TRBJ2-5; 8 bases agree with TRBD1. Looked up from germline, CDR1 is LGHNT and CDR2 is FRNRAP. J lost 5 bases, V lost 6 bases, and 5 bases had no gene match. This CDR3 comprises 13 residues. The CDR3 nucleotides read TGTGCTAGTGGGCAGGGGGCAGCGGAGACCCAGTACTTC. Amino acid sequence: CASGQGAAETQYF. The full variable domain, completed using reference TRBV12-5 and TRBJ2-5, is DARVTQTPRHKVTEMGQEVTMRCQPILGHNTVFWYRQTMMQGLELLAYFRNRAPLDDSGMPKDRFSAEMPDATLATLKIQPSEPRDSAVYFCASGQGAAETQYFGPGTRLLVL.

The chain links TRBV7-2 to TRBJ1-5; D is perhaps TRBD1 (6 bases). The CDR3 contains 15 residues. Germline V gene sequence: CDR1 SGHTA, CDR2 FQGNSA. V gave up 4 bases and J gave up 0 bases, with 10 bases separating them. The CDR3 DNA reads as TGTGCCAGCAGCTGGGGACATTTTAGCAATCAGCCCCAGCATTTT. It encodes CASSWGHFSNQPQHF.

This clone has a count of ten or more. The J gene is TRBJ1-2, the V gene TRBV14; TRBD1 matches at 12 bases. The CDR3 contains 17 residues. Per germline, CDR1 SGHDN and CDR2 FVKESK. The junction had 10 bases not matched to a gene; V was cut back by 0 bases and J by 8 bases. The CDR3 bases are TGTGCCAGCAGCCAAGACCATCCGGGACAGGGGGCTTTGGGCTACACCTTC. Translation gives CASSQDHPGQGALGYTF.